This T cell receptor beta chain was profiled in a study of Ad26.COV2.S vaccination and SARS-CoV-2 variants (dated by TCRdb to about 2021). A note on the overall study: Vaccine-arm donors were drawn from COV1001, a multicentre, randomized, double-blind, placebo-controlled phase I-IIa trial of Ad26.COV2.S in healthy adults. Ad26.COV2.S was given intramuscularly at 5x10^10 or 1x10^11 viral particles, as a single shot or as two shots 56 days apart. TCRbeta repertoire sequencing was used to assess the specificity and breadth of SARS-CoV-2-reactive T cell receptors after Ad26.COV2.S vaccination. The TCR-sequenced set comprised about 30 samples: approximately 20 Ad26.COV2.S vaccine recipients, 5 placebo recipients and 8 SARS-CoV-2 convalescent individuals. Participants in the trial were split at random into five groups of five each, receiving low-dose or high-dose Ad26.COV2.S once or twice, or else placebo on both occasions. Investigators remained blinded to trial group allocation during experiments and outcome assessment.

The intended sense of this specimen's treatment or condition label: 15 to 20 received Ad26.COV2.S at low or high dose, single or two shots; about five received placebo; per-sample allocation not given. Repertoires of vaccine and placebo recipients were sequenced from samples taken on day 63 after the first injection. In Cohort 1b, some 25 adults aged 18-55 years were enrolled at a single site in Boston, USA, between 29 July and 7 August 2020. As a vaccine, Ad26.COV2.S was a replication-incompetent adenovirus type 26 vector that expressed a prefusion-stabilized SARS-CoV-2 spike protein derived from the original Wuhan strain. The CDR3 measures 15 amino acids from cysteine to phenylalanine. The read is trimmed to its CDR3 DNA, 45 bases read in frame from base 1. The germline V gene supplies CDR1 SGHVS and CDR2 FNYEAQ. The V and J ends are trimmed by 1 base and 4 bases, leaving 12 bases between them.

Of note for this clone: Its antigen remains undetermined. No base quality information exists; no much larger clone differs at one position.

The immunoSEQ Assay was used to sequence TCRbeta CDR3 regions. After extraction, genomic DNA underwent amplification by bias-controlled multiplex PCR, followed by high-throughput sequencing. As for the original processing: To quantify the absolute abundance of each unique TCRbeta CDR3 region, sequences were collapsed and filtered. T cell fraction was estimated by normalizing TCRbeta template counts to usable DNA, which was measured by amplifying reference genes present in all nucleated cells. Repertoire TCRs were annotated as SARS-CoV-2-specific by exact matching of V gene, CDR3 amino acid sequence and J gene to a known reactive TCR set. MIRA supplied the reference SARS-CoV-2 TCR set, which was filtered for enrichment in COVID-19-positive ImmuneCODE repertoires so that public or cross-reactive TCRs were removed. Drawing on the MIRA antigens, annotated TCRs were analysed further at the level of specific ORF or position within ORF. Depth was the summed frequency of annotated unique rearrangements, while breadth was defined as annotated unique rearrangements over total unique productive rearrangements. Two-sided Wilcoxon rank-sum tests were applied when comparing TCR breadth between groups. In TCRdb, the immuneACCESS table is reduced to in-frame sequences with V and J assigned. These tables do not hold every clone; where another copy was compared, an unresolved V gene accounts for under half, and the others remain unexplained. The DNA gave D and trimming, while V, J and clone size come from that table. Here the sample has 430,000 or so clones; 85% to 90% occur a single time. Approximately 2.5% of the sample is taken by the ten largest.

What the work shows at the level of the full study, not this receptor alone: After vaccination, substantial breadth of spike-specific CD8+ and CD4+ T cell responses was reported. Compared with placebo recipients, Ad26.COV2.S recipients showed higher spike-specific TCR breadth (P = 0.0014). The study was not powered for comparison of responses between vaccine doses or regimens. Comparable non-spike TCR breadth was observed between vaccine and placebo recipients, consistent with only spike being contained in the vaccine. According to the authors, total T cell responses may have been underestimated by the TCR breadth and depth analyses.

This receptor was identified in a person between 18 and 65 years old who received the Ad26.COV2.S COVID-19 vaccine or a placebo. This sequence uses TRBV7-6 and TRBJ2-3; no confident D gene assignment can be made. This sample comprised peripheral blood, obtained in a trial of Ad26.COV2.S vaccine versus placebo. The CDR3 is CASSLVGTRADTQYF. The nucleotides read TGTGCCAGCAGCTTAGTTGGCACCCGGGCAGATACGCAGTATTTT. The entire variable domain, with the stretches around the CDR3 drawn from the reference TRBV7-6 and TRBJ2-3 proteins, is GAGVSQSPRYKVTKRGQDVALRCDPISGHVSLYWYRQALGQGPEFLTYFNYEAQQDKSGLPNDRFSAERPEGSISTLTIQRTEQRDSAMYRCASSLVGTRADTQYFGPGTRLTVL.